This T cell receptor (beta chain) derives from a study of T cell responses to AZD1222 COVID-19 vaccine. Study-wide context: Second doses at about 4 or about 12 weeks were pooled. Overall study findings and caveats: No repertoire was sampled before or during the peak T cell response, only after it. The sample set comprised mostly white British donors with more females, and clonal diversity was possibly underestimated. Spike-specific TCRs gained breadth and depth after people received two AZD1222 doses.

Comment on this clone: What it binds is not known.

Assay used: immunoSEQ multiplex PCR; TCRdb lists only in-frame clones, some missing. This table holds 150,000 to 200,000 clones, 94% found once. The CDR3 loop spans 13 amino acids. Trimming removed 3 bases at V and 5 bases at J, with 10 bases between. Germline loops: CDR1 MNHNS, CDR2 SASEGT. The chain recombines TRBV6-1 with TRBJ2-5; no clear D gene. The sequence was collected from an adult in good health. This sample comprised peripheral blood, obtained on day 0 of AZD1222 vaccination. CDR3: CASSESAKETQYF. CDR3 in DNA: TGTGCCAGCAGTGAGTCGGCTAAGGAGACCCAGTACTTC.